The rows below give T cell receptor beta chains drawn from one sample of a study of cytomegalovirus exposure and HLA in healthy donors. Sequencing used immunoSEQ multiplex PCR; TCRdb keeps in-frame clones, though not all of them. The table has about 130,000 clones, roughly 70% seen once. The sequenced sample consisted of PBMCs. The receptors stem from a man aged 25 to 45 in good health and CMV-seronegative. Both conserved end residues are part of each CDR3. The order of the fields is CDR3 protein, CDR3 DNA, J gene, D gene, V gene, clone size. D genes are given only for firm matches. Rows may omit the clone size; those that give it use once, few, many or a size class.

cdr3_aa: CASSYSRPADYGYTF
cdr3_nt: TGTGCCAGCAGTTACTCGAGGCCAGCTGATTATGGCTACACCTTC
j_call: TRBJ1-2
d_call: -
v_call: TRBV6-5
clone_size: -

cdr3_aa: CASSFRGVYNSPLHF
cdr3_nt: TGTGCCAGCAGTTTCCGGGGGGTTTATAATTCACCCCTCCACTTT
j_call: TRBJ1-6
d_call: -
v_call: TRBV6-5
clone_size: -

cdr3_aa: CASSVAGGDYNEQFF
cdr3_nt: TGTGCCAGCAGTGTAGCGGGGGGGGATTACAATGAGCAGTTCTTC
j_call: TRBJ2-1
d_call: TRBD2
v_call: TRBV27
clone_size: -

cdr3_aa: CALNSGGYDNEQFF
cdr3_nt: TGTGCCCTTAACTCGGGCGGGTATGACAATGAGCAGTTCTTC
j_call: TRBJ2-1
d_call: -
v_call: TRBV30
clone_size: -

cdr3_aa: CASSHGKEVYNEQFF
cdr3_nt: TGTGCCAGCAGCCATGGGAAGGAGGTCTACAATGAGCAGTTCTTC
j_call: TRBJ2-1
d_call: -
v_call: TRBV4-2
clone_size: -

cdr3_aa: CASSLESSGANGLTF
cdr3_nt: TGTGCCAGCAGCTTAGAGAGCTCTGGGGCCAACGGCCTGACTTTC
j_call: TRBJ2-6
d_call: -
v_call: TRBV11-1
clone_size: -

cdr3_aa: CASTIGLGGGELFF
cdr3_nt: TGTGCCAGCACCATTGGACTAGGTGGCGGGGAGCTGTTTTTT
j_call: TRBJ2-2
d_call: TRBD2
v_call: TRBV2
clone_size: once

cdr3_aa: CASSLEGARADTQYF
cdr3_nt: TGTGCCAGCAGTTTAGAGGGGGCTAGGGCAGATACGCAGTATTTT
j_call: TRBJ2-3
d_call: TRBD1
v_call: TRBV2
clone_size: -

cdr3_aa: CSVAGQNYGYTF
cdr3_nt: TGCAGCGTCGCCGGACAGAACTATGGCTACACCTTC
j_call: TRBJ1-2
d_call: -
v_call: TRBV29-1
clone_size: -

cdr3_aa: CASSLPDLPEQYF
cdr3_nt: TGTGCCAGCAGCCTACCCGACTTGCCCGAGCAGTACTTC
j_call: TRBJ2-7
d_call: -
v_call: TRBV7-9
clone_size: once

cdr3_aa: CASRTGASNQPQHF
cdr3_nt: TGTGCCAGCAGAACAGGGGCCTCCAATCAGCCCCAGCATTTT
j_call: TRBJ1-5
d_call: TRBD1
v_call: TRBV27
clone_size: -

cdr3_aa: CAWSLRQGGSPLHF
cdr3_nt: TGTGCCTGGAGTTTGAGACAGGGAGGTTCACCCCTCCACTTT
j_call: TRBJ1-6
d_call: TRBD1
v_call: TRBV30
clone_size: -